This TCR beta chain is drawn from a study of identical twins. Carrying unique molecular identifiers, the cDNA also gained a universal primer site through template switching. TCRdb ran MiXCR on the 5' RACE reads and lists one entry per CDR3 protein. The sample includes some 1,700,000 distinct CDR3 sequences, under 35% seen only once; the top ten take about 0.27%. As regards this clonotype: The antigen is not known.

Study-wide findings and caveats: Some out-of-frame alpha sequences were shared by twins, and these showed excess low generation probability. The same donors were not followed; conclusions instead depended on cross-sectional statistical analysis.

There were only healthy Caucasians among the donors. The TCR originated in a newborn girl in good health. The sequencing input was cord blood.

CDR3 nucleotide sequence: TGTGCCAGCAGCTTAGCGCTGCGGGGTACTGAGCAGTTCTTC. It yields the protein CASSLALRGTEQFF. This chain connects TRBV7-7 to TRBJ2-1; a possible D gene is TRBD2 (6 bases). Looked up from germline, CDR1 is SSHAT and CDR2 is FNYEAQ (reference sequence). This CDR3 contains 14 residues. The V end lost 0 bases, the J end lost 9 bases, and 12 bases lay between the germline ends.